The sequence of this T cell receptor (beta chain) was determined in a study of beta chain features in type 1 diabetes. Notes on the study in general: Junctions at VDJ sites from type 1 diabetes patients had fewer insertions and more deletions.

Investigators reverse transcribed all isolated RNA, so they sequenced expressed TCRB transcripts. There were approximately 3.5 million reads on average in the naive, central memory and regulatory T cell samples. Generated by immunoSEQ multiplex PCR, the TCRdb table keeps only in-frame clones and is missing some. The sample shows around 300,000 clones, approximately 8% of them seen only once. Naive, central memory, regulatory and stem cell-like memory cells within the CD4+ compartment were sorted using CD45RO/CCR7/CD25/CD127/CD95/CD27. As concerns this clone: Its antigen is unknown.

Per the germline V gene, CDR1 is SGDLS and CDR2 is YYNGEE. Trimming took off 0 bases at V and 7 bases at J, with 7 bases between the two ends. The CDR3 spans 12 residues. The sample comprised central memory CD4+ T cells from blood. The gene calls are TRBV9 and TRBJ2-5; no clear D gene. This TCR derives from a woman between 18 and 29 years old in good health. CDR3: CASSVELGTQYF. CDR3 sequence (DNA): TGTGCCAGCAGCGTAGAACTGGGGACCCAGTACTTC.